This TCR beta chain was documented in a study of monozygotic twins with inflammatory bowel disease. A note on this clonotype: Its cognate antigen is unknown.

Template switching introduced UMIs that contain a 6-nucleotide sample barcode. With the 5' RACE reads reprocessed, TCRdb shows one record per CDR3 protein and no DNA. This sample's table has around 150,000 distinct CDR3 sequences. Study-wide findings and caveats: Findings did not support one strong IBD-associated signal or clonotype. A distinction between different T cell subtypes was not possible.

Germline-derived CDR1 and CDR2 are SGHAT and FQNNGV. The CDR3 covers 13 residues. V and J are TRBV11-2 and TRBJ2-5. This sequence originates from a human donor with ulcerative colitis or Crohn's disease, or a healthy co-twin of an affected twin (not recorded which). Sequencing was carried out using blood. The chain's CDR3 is CASSLTLGEIQYF.